The subject of this entry is one T cell receptor beta chain. CD8+ and CD4+ T cells from blood underwent TCR beta sequencing. The sample belongs to a study of CD8 T cells in Susac syndrome. At the level of the study: There were about 6 sequenced Susac syndrome patients with active disease and about 8 in remission.

When the RNA was reverse transcribed, random hexamers were used with an input of roughly 0.45 to 1 ug. Amplification of TCR beta CDR3 across 54 Vbeta and 13 Jbeta was performed with immunoSEQ multiplex PCR. In TCRdb, the immunoSEQ multiplex PCR reads were re-called with MiXCR into one record per CDR3 protein. This table has fewer than 200,000 distinct CDR3 sequences, 94% appearing once. Germline V CDR1 and CDR2: SGHNT, YYREEE (reference sequence). This CDR3 has 14 residues. V shed 3 bases, J shed 11 bases, and the junction held 7 bases outside the gene matches. This clonotype was sampled from a human donor with Susac syndrome. The sample consisted of CD4+ T cells from PBMCs. The chain has TRBV5-4 and TRBJ2-2, with TRBD2 identical over 10 bases. The CDR3 is CASSSSGTSVELFF. The DNA of the CDR3 is TGTGCCAGCAGCTCCTCCGGGACTAGCGTAGAGCTGTTTTTT. The full variable domain, in which reference TRBV5-4 and TRBJ2-2 provide the parts outside the CDR3, is ETGVTQSPTHLIKTRGQQVTLRCSSQSGHNTVSWYQQALGQGPQFIFQYYREEENGRGNFPPRFSGLQFPNYSSELNVNALELDDSALYLCASSSSGTSVELFFGEGSRLTVL.